The 19 T cell receptor beta chains presented below share a single source sample, sequenced in a study of T cells in women clearing cervical HPV infection. Clones were sequenced by immunoSEQ multiplex PCR, and TCRdb holds only the in-frame ones, with some missing. The repertoire shows 40,000 to 55,000 clones; the top ten hold roughly 1.2%. The specimen was blood buffy coat. These receptor sequences come from a woman aged 18 to 75 with a cervical HPV16 infection that either progressed to CIN3+ or cleared (not recorded which).

A word on this clone: Sequencing ends 3 residues short of the CDR3 end; the germline J gene provides the rest. This chain joins TRBV7-2 and TRBJ2-5; D is unclear. The CDR3 runs 15 residues. Trimming cost V 0 bases and J 3 bases, with 11 bases left between them. Germline CDR1 reads SGHTA; CDR2 reads FQGNSA. The CDR3 here is CASSLAGWLEETQYF. Partial CDR3 DNA: TGTGCCAGCAGCTTAGCAGGGTGGCTCGAAGAGACC.

About this clone: The read ends 3 residues before the CDR3 terminus; that terminus is restored from the germline J gene. The genes are TRBV11-1 and TRBJ2-1; 7 nucleotides align to TRBD1. With 3 bases clipped from V and 4 bases from J, the junction kept 6 bases outside the gene matches. The CDR3 covers 15 residues. Germline V gene lookup returns CDR1 SGHAT and CDR2 FQDESV (reference sequence). The CDR3 sequence is CASSFGTAIYNEQFF. The DNA read from the CDR3 is TGTGCCAGCAGCTTTGGGACAGCAATATACAATGAG.

A remark on this clone: The observed sequence ends 3 residues before the CDR3 terminus, with the missing tail filled in from the germline J gene. The chain has TRBV5-6 and TRBJ2-5; TRBD1 agrees at 9 bases. With V trimmed by 5 bases and J by 4 bases, 3 bases remained unmatched. The germline V gene encodes CDR1 SGHDT and CDR2 YYEEEE. The CDR3 spans 13 residues. CDR3 DNA (partial): TGTGCCAGCAGGACAGGGGGACGAGAGACC. Translation: CASRTGGRET. In full, the CDR3 reads CASRTGGRETQYF.

Concerning this clone: The CDR3 end is not reached by the read, which stops 3 residues before it; the germline J gene fills it in. The chain joins TRBV4-1 to TRBJ1-6; TRBD1 matches 9 bases. V was pared by 0 bases and J by 7 bases, with 1 base of the junction left unmatched. This CDR3 has 15 amino acids. Germline V gives CDR1 MGHRA, CDR2 YSYEKL. CDR3 DNA (partial): TGCGCCAGCAGCCAAGACGGGACAGGGAATTCACCC. Encoded protein: CASSQDGTGNSP. The entire CDR3 sequence reads CASSQDGTGNSPLHF.

With regard to this clone: Sequencing ends 3 residues short of the CDR3 end; the germline J gene provides the rest. The chain employs TRBV10-3 and TRBJ2-3; 11 bases agree with TRBD2. Per the germline V gene, CDR1 is ENHRY and CDR2 is SYGVKD. V lost 6 bases and J lost 6; bases outside the gene matches: 5. This CDR3 is built from 14 residues. CDR3 DNA (partial): TGTGCCATCAGCAGACTAGCGGGAACGGATACG. Protein: CAISRLAGTDT. The entire CDR3 sequence reads CAISRLAGTDTQYF.

About this clone: The read falls 3 residues short of the CDR3 end, and the missing part is taken from the germline J gene. The chain employs TRBV23-1 and TRBJ2-3; TRBD1 matches 11 bases. TRBV23-1 is placed among ORFs of uncertain function. The CDR3 runs 16 residues. Incomplete CDR3 DNA: TGCGCCAGCAGTCACGACCGGACAGGGGGCTACGAGACG. Its translation is CASSHDRTGGYET. The entire CDR3 is CASSHDRTGGYETQYF.

Regarding this clone: The read terminates 3 residues before the CDR3 end, so the remaining end is supplied by the germline J gene. This chain connects TRBV12-3 or TRBV12-4 to TRBJ2-1; 8 bases align to TRBD2. CDR3 size: 15 residues. V trimming: 6 bases; J trimming: 1 base; junction bases outside the gene matches: 5. CDR3 sequence reads: CASSSGGASYNEQFF. The part of the CDR3 DNA that was read is TGTGCCAGCAGCTCCGGGGGGGCATCCTACAATGAG.

On this clone: Read sequence stops 3 residues before the CDR3 end, and the germline J gene provides the missing end. V gene TRBV7-9 combines with J gene TRBJ1-1; TRBD1 is a possible D gene (5 bases). The CDR3 has 13 amino acids. Germline lookup yields CDR1 SEHNR and CDR2 FQNEAQ (reference sequence). CDR3 loop: CASSLNEGIQAFF. The sequenced CDR3 bases are TGTGCCAGCAGCCTAAATGAGGGGATTCAA. Looking up the rest from reference TRBV7-9 and TRBJ1-1 gives the full variable domain: DTGVSQNPRHKITKRGQNVTFRCDPISEHNRLYWYRQTLGQGPEFLTYFQNEAQLEKSRLLSDRFSAERPKGSFSTLEIQRTEQGDSAMYLCASSLNEGIQAFFGQGTRLTVV.

A remark on this clone: From the germline J gene comes the end of the CDR3, since the read stops 3 residues before it. This chain uses TRBV4-2 with TRBJ1-5; D may be TRBD1 (6 bases). CDR3 length: 19 residues. CDR1 is LGHNA, CDR2 YNFKEQ, per germline. V lost 0 bases and J lost 5, with 23 bases in between. The sequenced part of the CDR3 DNA is TGTGCCAGCAGCCAAGATCTACCTAATCCAGGGGTTCTGTATCAGCCC. Translated: CASSQDLPNPGVLYQP. The CDR3 reads in full as CASSQDLPNPGVLYQPQHF.

In regard to this clone: The CDR3 goes on 3 residues after the read ends, and that part is filled in from the germline J gene. The genes are TRBV20-1 and TRBJ1-5; D is unclear. Germline CDR1 and CDR2: DFQATT and SNEGSKA (reference sequence). CDR3 length: 15 residues. Trimming took 6 bases from V and 4 from J, leaving 19 bases between them. CDR3 sequence: CSATDGGSANQPQHF. Incomplete CDR3 DNA: TGCAGTGCCACTGATGGCGGGAGTGCGAATCAGCCC.

About this clone: The CDR3 goes on 3 residues after the read ends, and that part is filled in from the germline J gene. This chain connects TRBV20-1 to TRBJ1-1, with TRBD1 matching over 7 bases. This CDR3 is 12 amino acids long. With V trimmed by 6 bases and J by 4 bases, 5 bases remained unmatched. Germline-derived CDR1 and CDR2 are DFQATT and SNEGSKA (reference sequence). CDR3 sequence: CSATSGGTEAFF. The sequenced part of the CDR3 DNA is TGCAGTGCCACTTCAGGGGGCACTGAA.

Comments on this clone: From the germline J gene comes the end of the CDR3, since the read stops 3 residues before it. This rearrangement joins TRBV20-1 to TRBJ1-3; D is possibly TRBD1 (5 bases). The CDR3 is 13 residues long. Looked up from germline, CDR1 is DFQATT and CDR2 is SNEGSKA (reference sequence). Trimming removed 6 bases from V and 0 bases from J, with 9 bases in between. The CDR3 bases that were read are TGCAGTGCCTACAGGAGCTCTGGAAACACC. Its translation is CSAYRSSGNT. The entire CDR3 reads CSAYRSSGNTIYF.

About this clone itself: The sequenced fragment ends 3 residues before the CDR3 boundary, so the rest is inferred from the germline J gene. The genes are TRBV2 and TRBJ1-5; TRBD1 matches at 8 bases. V lost 6 bases and J lost 5; bases outside the gene matches: 9. Per the germline V gene, CDR1 is SNHLY and CDR2 is FYNNEI. The CDR3 covers 15 residues. CDR3 loop: CASSYRTGRHQPQHF. The sequenced part of the CDR3 DNA is TGTGCCAGCAGCTACAGGACAGGGCGTCATCAGCCC.

With respect to this clone: The CDR3 end falls 3 residues outside the read, so it is completed with the germline J gene. The V gene is TRBV5-1, the J gene TRBJ2-2, with 8 nucleotides matching TRBD1. The CDR3 spans 15 residues. Per the germline V gene, CDR1 is SGHRS and CDR2 is YFSETQ. V was clipped by 4 bases and J by 4 bases; unmatched bases: 6. The CDR3 here is CASSPGQGLTGELFF. The CDR3 DNA, read in part, is TGCGCCAGCAGCCCAGGACAGGGTCTCACCGGGGAG. Variable domain in full (rest from reference TRBV5-1 and TRBJ2-2): KAGVTQTPRYLIKTRGQQVTLSCSPISGHRSVSWYQQTPGQGLQFLFEYFSETQRNKGNFPGRFSGRQFSNSRSEMNVSTLELGDSALYLCASSPGQGLTGELFFGEGSRLTVL.

On this clone: The DNA ends 3 residues before the CDR3 does, and the rest of the CDR3 is filled in from the germline J gene. This sequence joins TRBV18 and TRBJ2-3, with D perhaps TRBD2 (5 bases). Per the germline V gene, CDR1 is KGHSH and CDR2 is LQKENI. CDR3 length: 14 amino acids. The DNA read from the CDR3 is TGTGCCAGCTCACTAAACCGGGGTCAAGAGACG. Its translation is CASSLNRGQET. The entire CDR3 is CASSLNRGQETQYF.

The CDR3: CASSGGQGRPTDTQYF. The CDR3 bases that were read are TGTGCCAGCTCCGGGGGGCAGGGGAGACCCACAGATACG. The V call is TRBV18, the J call TRBJ2-3, with a weak D call TRBD2 (7 bases). The CDR3 extends 3 residues past the end of the read, so its final part is completed from the germline J gene. V dropped 6 bases and J dropped 2 bases, with 18 bases sitting between them. Germline V gene sequence: CDR1 KGHSH, CDR2 LQKENI. This CDR3 has 16 amino acids.

As for this clone: The read ends 3 residues before the CDR3 terminus; that terminus is restored from the germline J gene. V usage is TRBV5-6 and J usage is TRBJ2-1, with a possible D match to TRBD2 (5 bases). Trimming removed 0 bases from V and 7 bases from J, with 11 bases in between. Looked up from germline, CDR1 is SGHDT and CDR2 is YYEEEE. This CDR3 region has 14 residues. Partial CDR3 DNA: TGTGCCAGCAGCTTGGCGGACTTCGAGAATGAG. It specifies CASSLADFENE. From start to end, the CDR3 is CASSLADFENEQFF.

With regard to this clone: The DNA ends 3 residues before the CDR3 does, and the rest of the CDR3 is filled in from the germline J gene. This chain links TRBV5-1 with TRBJ1-5; TRBD1 is a possible D gene (6 bases). Between the trimmed V and J ends, which lost 0 bases and 1 base, there was a span of 8 bases. The CDR3 consists of 15 residues. Germline V gene sequence: CDR1 SGHRS, CDR2 YFSETQ. The CDR3 DNA, read in part, is TGCGCCAGCAGCTTGGAGGGGGAGAGCAATCAGCCC. It is translated as CASSLEGESNQP. The complete CDR3 protein is CASSLEGESNQPQHF.

As to this clone: The read stops 3 residues short of the end of the CDR3; the missing end is completed from the germline J gene. The chain couples TRBV30 to TRBJ1-4; 7 bases match TRBD1. The germline V gene has CDR1 GTSNPN and CDR2 SVGIG (reference sequence). V gave up 4 bases and J gave up 7 bases; unmatched junction bases: 6. CDR3 length: 13 residues. The CDR3 region is CAWTGQMSEKLFF. The CDR3 DNA, read in part, is TGTGCCTGGACGGGACAGATGAGTGAAAAA.